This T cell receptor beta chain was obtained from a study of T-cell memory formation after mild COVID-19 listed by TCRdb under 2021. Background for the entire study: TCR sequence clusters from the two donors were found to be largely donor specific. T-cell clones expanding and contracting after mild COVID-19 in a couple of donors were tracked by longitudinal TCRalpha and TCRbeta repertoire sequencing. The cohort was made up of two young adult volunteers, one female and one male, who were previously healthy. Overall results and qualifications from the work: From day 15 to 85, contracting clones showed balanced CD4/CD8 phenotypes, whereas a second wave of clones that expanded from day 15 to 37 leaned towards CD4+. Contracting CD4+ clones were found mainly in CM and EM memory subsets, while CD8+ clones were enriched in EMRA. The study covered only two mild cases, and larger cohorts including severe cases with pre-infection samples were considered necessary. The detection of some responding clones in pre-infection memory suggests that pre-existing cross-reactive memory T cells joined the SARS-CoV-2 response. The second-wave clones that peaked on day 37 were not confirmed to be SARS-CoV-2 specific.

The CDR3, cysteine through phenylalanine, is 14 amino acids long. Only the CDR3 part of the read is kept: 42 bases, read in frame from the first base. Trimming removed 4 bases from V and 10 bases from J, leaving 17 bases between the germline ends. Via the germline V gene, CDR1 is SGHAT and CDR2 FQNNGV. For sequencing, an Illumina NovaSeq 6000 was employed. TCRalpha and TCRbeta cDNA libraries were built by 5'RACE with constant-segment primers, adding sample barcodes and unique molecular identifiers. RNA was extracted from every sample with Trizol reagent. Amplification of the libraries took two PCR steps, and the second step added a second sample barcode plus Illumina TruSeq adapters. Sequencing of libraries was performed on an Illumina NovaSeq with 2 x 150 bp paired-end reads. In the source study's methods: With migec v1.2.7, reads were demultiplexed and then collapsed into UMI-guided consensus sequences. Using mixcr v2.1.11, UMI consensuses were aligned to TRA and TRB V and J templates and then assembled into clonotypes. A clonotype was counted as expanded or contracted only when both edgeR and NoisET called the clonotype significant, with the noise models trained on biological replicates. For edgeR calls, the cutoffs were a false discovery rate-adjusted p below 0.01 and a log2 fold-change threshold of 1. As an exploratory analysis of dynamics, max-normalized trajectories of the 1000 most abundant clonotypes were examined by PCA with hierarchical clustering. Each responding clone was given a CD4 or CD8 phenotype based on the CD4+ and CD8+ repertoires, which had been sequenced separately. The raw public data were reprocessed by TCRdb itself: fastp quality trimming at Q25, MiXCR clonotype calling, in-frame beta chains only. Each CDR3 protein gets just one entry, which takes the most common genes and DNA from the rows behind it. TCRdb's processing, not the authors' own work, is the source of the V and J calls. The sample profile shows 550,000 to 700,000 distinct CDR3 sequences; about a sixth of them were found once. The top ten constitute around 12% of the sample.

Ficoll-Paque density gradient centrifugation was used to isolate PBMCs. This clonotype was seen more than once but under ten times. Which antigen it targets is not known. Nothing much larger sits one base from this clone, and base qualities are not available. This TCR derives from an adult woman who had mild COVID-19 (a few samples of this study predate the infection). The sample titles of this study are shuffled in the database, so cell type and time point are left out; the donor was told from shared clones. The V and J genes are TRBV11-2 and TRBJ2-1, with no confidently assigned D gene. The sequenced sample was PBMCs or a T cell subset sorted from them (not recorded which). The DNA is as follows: TGTGCCAGCAGCTCCTTACAAATGACCGGGGAGCAGTTCTTC. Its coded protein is CASSSLQMTGEQFF.